One and the same sample provided the 30 T cell receptor beta chains below, sequenced in a study of early T cells in non-severe SARS-CoV-2 infection. TCRdb reprocessed the 5' RACE reads with MiXCR, giving one entry per CDR3 protein. Of 45,000 to 55,000 distinct CDR3 sequences in the sample, approximately 9.8% were seen once. Sequenced material: whole blood. The receptors shown here come from an adult who was a healthcare worker with PCR-confirmed SARS-CoV-2 infection or an uninfected control (not recorded which).

This clonotype has at least ten counts. The chain employs TRBV20-1 and TRBJ2-2, with 9 nucleotides matching TRBD2. The V gene end was trimmed by 0 bases and the J gene end by 2 bases; junction bases not matched to a gene: 7. This CDR3 has 17 residues. In germline, CDR1 is DFQATT, CDR2 SNEGSKA (reference sequence). The CDR3 is CSARDVRGRVNTGELFF. CDR3 nucleotides: TGCAGTGCTAGAGATGTTCGCGGGAGGGTAAACACCGGGGAGCTGTTTTTT.

This clonotype came up a few times. The V and J genes are TRBV29-1 and TRBJ2-5, with D possibly matching TRBD1 (7 bases). Trimming removed 2 bases from V and 3 bases from J, with 13 bases in between. The CDR3 runs to 14 residues. Germline values: CDR1 SQVTM, CDR2 ANQGSEA. CDR3 DNA sequence: TGCAGCGTTGAATTTGGCAGGGGGGAAGAGACCCAGTACTTC. Amino acids: CSVEFGRGEETQYF.

This clonotype was detected a few times. The chain recombines TRBV20-1 with TRBJ2-7, with D possibly being TRBD2 (5 bases). The CDR3 is made up of 14 amino acids. Germline lookup yields CDR1 DFQATT and CDR2 SNEGSKA (reference sequence). V lost 1 base, J lost 6 bases, and 16 bases lay in between. The CDR3 protein is CSARAPGITSEQYF. Here the CDR3 DNA reads TGCAGTGCTAGAGCCCCAGGTATTACTAGCGAGCAGTACTTC.

This clonotype has more than one count but fewer than ten. This chain joins TRBV28 and TRBJ2-4, with TRBD1 identical over 8 bases. The junction had 7 bases not matched to a gene; V was cut back by 6 bases and J by 6 bases. The germline CDR1 and CDR2 sequences are MDHEN and SYDVKM. This CDR3 spans 14 amino acids. The CDR3 region is CASSPDRVRNIQYF. The CDR3 bases are TGTGCCAGCAGCCCGGACAGGGTTAGAAACATTCAGTACTTC.

In this sample, this clonotype turned up a few times. The chain links TRBV18 to TRBJ2-7; D ambiguous. Trimming cost V 2 bases and J 0 bases, with 8 bases left between them. Germline V lookup: CDR1 KGHSH, CDR2 LQKENI. The CDR3 is 14 amino acids. This CDR3 is CASSPVQSSYEQYF. CDR3 in DNA: TGTGCCAGCTCACCAGTACAGAGCTCCTACGAGCAGTACTTC.

This clonotype was seen at least ten times. V usage is TRBV28 and J usage is TRBJ1-1, with TRBD1 matching over 7 bases. Unmatched junction bases numbered 12, after V lost 7 bases and J lost 13 bases. This CDR3 region has 12 residues. Germline CDR1 MDHEN, CDR2 SYDVKM. CDR3 loop: CASTQRRDSYFF. DNA for the CDR3: TGTGCCAGCACTCAACGCCGGGACAGTTATTTCTTT.

In this sample, this clonotype turned up many times. The chain employs TRBV20-1 and TRBJ1-5, with 8 bases lining up with TRBD1. The V gene's germline CDR1 is DFQATT and CDR2 SNEGSKA (reference sequence). The V and J ends lost 2 bases and 6 bases, in that order; junction bases with no gene match: 12. The CDR3 runs 16 residues. In nucleotides, the CDR3 is TGCAGTGCTAGATCCACGGACAGGGCGGGTATTCAGCCCCAGCATTTT. Amino acid sequence: CSARSTDRAGIQPQHF.

This clonotype was detected only a few times. The CDR3 DNA sequence: TGTGCCAGCAGGGGACGGCCCTACAATGAGCAGTTCTTC. It specifies CASRGRPYNEQFF. The rearrangement joins TRBV6-1 to TRBJ2-1; the D gene could be TRBD1 or TRBD2 (5 bases each). Trimming shortened V by 6 bases and J by 2 bases, and 8 bases separated the two germline ends. The CDR3 totals 13 residues. CDR1 MNHNS and CDR2 SASEGT come from the germline V gene.

This clonotype showed up many times. The CDR3 region has the DNA TGCGCCAGCAGCCAGCTCCGCAAGGTAGGGAAAGATGAGCAGTTCTTC. Its protein product is CASSQLRKVGKDEQFF. This chain uses TRBV4-1 with TRBJ2-1; D gene uncertain. The germline V and J ends were trimmed by 3 bases and 8 bases, with 20 bases remaining between them. The CDR3 consists of 16 residues. Germline CDR1 MGHRA, CDR2 YSYEKL.

In its sample, this clonotype was seen many times. The chain couples TRBV7-6 to TRBJ1-2, with D possibly being TRBD1 (5 bases). V was cut by 4 bases and J by 2 bases, with 17 bases left in between. The CDR3 totals 16 residues. Germline V gene data show CDR1 as SGHVS and CDR2 as FNYEAQ. The CDR3: CASSSGGNLQNYGYTF. CDR3 DNA: TGTGCCAGCAGCTCGGGGGGGAACCTACAAAACTATGGCTACACCTTC.

This clonotype has at least ten counts. The chain recombines TRBV27 with TRBJ2-7, with 7 bases aligning to TRBD1. V was clipped by 9 bases and J by 2 bases; unmatched bases: 7. Per germline, CDR1 MNHEY and CDR2 SMNVEV (reference sequence). The CDR3 loop spans 13 amino acids. CDR3 nucleotides: TGTGCCAGTAAGCCGACAGGGACCTACGAGCAGTACTTC. Translated: CASKPTGTYEQYF.

This clonotype was seen a few times. This chain uses TRBV29-1 with TRBJ1-6; D may be TRBD1 (5 bases). V lost 5 bases and J lost 7, with 9 bases in between. This CDR3 comprises 12 residues. The germline V gene encodes CDR1 SQVTM and CDR2 ANQGSEA. This CDR3 reads CSVWDGNSPLHF. The CDR3 coding sequence is TGCAGCGTTTGGGACGGAAATTCACCCCTCCACTTT.

This clonotype was seen more than once but under ten times. The chain combines TRBV20-1 with TRBJ1-1; 9 bases are a match to TRBD1. The J segment lost 5 bases and the V segment lost 2 bases, leaving 15 bases of the junction unmatched. Germline loops: CDR1 DFQATT, CDR2 SNEGSKA (reference sequence). The CDR3 has 17 amino acids. CDR3 residues: CSARLPFTGTGRTEAFF. The CDR3 DNA reads TGCAGTGCTAGACTTCCTTTTACCGGGACAGGGAGAACTGAAGCTTTCTTT.

This clonotype was counted only a few times. The chain employs TRBV29-1 and TRBJ2-3, with TRBD1 identical over 8 bases. Looked up from germline, CDR1 is SQVTM and CDR2 is ANQGSEA. J lost 5 bases, V lost 7 bases, and 11 bases had no gene match. This CDR3 region has 14 residues. The CDR3 DNA reads TGCAGCGCCCCACCAAGGACAGGGCAAGATACGCAGTATTTT. This gives the protein CSAPPRTGQDTQYF.

This clonotype was seen many times. The V gene is TRBV6-5, the J gene TRBJ1-2; tentative D call: TRBD1 (6 bases). Germline CDR1 and CDR2: MNHEY and SVGAGI. Trimming stripped 4 bases from V and 8 bases from J, with 14 bases between. The CDR3 extends over 13 amino acids. The CDR3 region is CASSFQGKVGYTF. The CDR3, as DNA: TGTGCCAGCAGTTTTCAGGGGAAGGTCGGCTACACCTTC.

This clonotype was seen ten or more times. V gene TRBV13 combines with J gene TRBJ2-7, with TRBD1 matching over 9 bases. Germline lookup yields CDR1 PRHDT and CDR2 FYEKMQ (reference sequence). This CDR3 region has 16 residues. With 5 bases clipped from V and 4 bases from J, the junction kept 12 bases outside the gene matches. The CDR3 nucleotides read TGTGCCAGCAGCCCCTCTCCCGGGACAGGGAGGTACGAGCAGTACTTC. Its translation: CASSPSPGTGRYEQYF.

The chain carries TRBV6-1 and TRBJ2-7, with 11 nucleotides matching TRBD1. The CDR3 spans 14 residues. V trimming: 6 bases; J trimming: 6 bases; junction bases outside the gene matches: 7. Per germline, CDR1 MNHNS and CDR2 SASEGT. CDR3 loop: CASSLTGTGGEQYF. The CDR3 nucleotides read TGTGCCAGCAGCCTTACCGGGACAGGGGGCGAGCAGTACTTC.

This clonotype turned up a few times. The chain recombines TRBV15 with TRBJ2-4; D is tentatively TRBD1 or TRBD2 (5 bases each). The CDR3 has 17 residues. Trimming removed 3 bases at V and 5 bases at J, with 20 bases between. CDR1 LNHNV and CDR2 YYDKDF come from the germline V gene (reference sequence). The CDR3 coding sequence is TGTGCCACCAGCAGGCACTATAGGGGTGGACTCGAAAACATTCAGTACTTC. The encoded protein is CATSRHYRGGLENIQYF.

This chain connects TRBV20-1 to TRBJ2-1; 13 bases are a match to TRBD2. CDR1 is DFQATT, CDR2 SNEGSKA, per germline (reference sequence). The CDR3 runs 16 residues. J was trimmed by 6 bases and V by 3 bases; bases with no gene match: 8. Here the CDR3 reads CSARTGTSGIPNEQFF. The CDR3 DNA sequence: TGCAGTGCTAGGACCGGGACTAGCGGGATCCCCAATGAGCAGTTCTTC.

This clonotype was recorded many times. V gene TRBV5-5 combines with J gene TRBJ1-1; perhaps TRBD1 as D (5 bases). Germline CDR1 SGHKS, CDR2 YYEKEE (reference sequence). This CDR3 region has 13 residues. Trimming shortened V by 7 bases and J by 1 base, and 11 bases separated the two germline ends. The CDR3 is CASGGGPNTEAFF. Here the CDR3 DNA reads TGTGCCAGCGGGGGTGGGCCGAACACTGAAGCTTTCTTT. The whole variable domain, filled in from reference TRBV5-5 and TRBJ1-1, reads DAGVTQSPTHLIKTRGQQVTLRCSPISGHKSVSWYQQVLGQGPQFIFQYYEKEERGRGNFPDRFSARQFPNYSSELNVNALLLGDSALYLCASGGGPNTEAFFGQGTRLTVV.

The chain combines TRBV24-1 with TRBJ2-2; D is unclear. V was pared by 5 bases and J by 3 bases, with 12 bases between. The CDR3 runs 15 residues. Germline lookup yields CDR1 KGHDR and CDR2 SFDVKD. CDR3 loop: CATSVQHSDTGELFF. CDR3 sequence (DNA): TGTGCCACCAGTGTTCAGCACTCGGACACCGGGGAGCTGTTTTTT.

This clonotype has ten or more counts. The chain links TRBV27 to TRBJ1-1; no clear D gene. Germline V gives CDR1 MNHEY, CDR2 SMNVEV (reference sequence). The CDR3 runs to 14 residues. V was cut by 2 bases and J by 1 base, with 8 bases left in between. Here the CDR3 reads CASSLVSRNTEAFF. As DNA, the CDR3 is TGTGCCAGCAGTTTAGTCTCTCGGAACACTGAAGCTTTCTTT.

The J gene is TRBJ2-1, the V gene TRBV7-8; TRBD2 aligns across 12 bases. Germline V gives CDR1 SGHVS, CDR2 FQNEAQ. The CDR3 spans 24 residues. With V trimmed by 2 bases and J by 0 bases, 23 bases remained unmatched. CDR3 DNA sequence: TGTGCCAGCAGCTTACCCCAGGCGGCGGGACTTGGGACTAGCGGGTCTAGCTCCTACAATGAGCAGTTCTTC. Translating it yields CASSLPQAAGLGTSGSSSYNEQFF. The variable domain in full, completed from reference TRBV7-8 and TRBJ2-1, reads GAGVSQSPRYKVAKRGQDVALRCDPISGHVSLFWYQQALGQGPEFLTYFQNEAQLDKSGLPSDRFFAERPEGSVSTLKIQRTQQEDSAVYLCASSLPQAAGLGTSGSSSYNEQFFGPGTRLTVL.

This clonotype was seen at least ten times. The rearrangement joins TRBV5-6 to TRBJ2-3, with D unresolved. Between the trimmed V and J ends, which lost 1 base and 0 bases, there was a span of 9 bases. Germline assignment: CDR1 SGHDT and CDR2 YYEEEE. This CDR3 is built from 15 residues. The CDR3 spells CASSLQVASTDTQYF. The CDR3 DNA reads TGTGCCAGCAGCTTGCAGGTGGCCAGCACAGATACGCAGTATTTT.

This clonotype has a count of ten or more. The chain joins TRBV6-5 to TRBJ2-6, with D possibly matching TRBD1 (5 bases). The CDR3 totals 18 residues. Per germline, CDR1 MNHEY and CDR2 SVGAGI. Between the trimmed V and J ends, which lost 0 bases and 3 bases, there was a span of 15 bases. This CDR3 is CASSYSLTVGVGANVLTF. DNA for the CDR3: TGTGCCAGCAGTTACTCCCTGACAGTAGGGGTTGGGGCCAACGTCCTGACTTTC.

This clonotype came up many times. The V gene is TRBV7-9, the J gene TRBJ2-5; D not certain. Germline V lookup: CDR1 SEHNR, CDR2 FQNEAQ (reference sequence). The V gene lost 0 bases and the J gene lost 1 base, with 6 bases spanning the gap. This CDR3 comprises 14 residues. CDR3: CASSLAQPQETQYF. The CDR3 coding sequence is TGTGCCAGCAGCTTAGCGCAGCCCCAAGAGACCCAGTACTTC. The full variable domain, in which reference TRBV7-9 and TRBJ2-5 provide the parts outside the CDR3, is DTGVSQNPRHKITKRGQNVTFRCDPISEHNRLYWYRQTLGQGPEFLTYFQNEAQLEKSRLLSDRFSAERPKGSFSTLEIQRTEQGDSAMYLCASSLAQPQETQYFGPGTRLLVL.

The genes are TRBV27 and TRBJ1-1, with D possibly TRBD1 on 5 matching bases. V was clipped by 3 bases and J by 5 bases, with 22 bases between them. The CDR3 covers 17 residues. Germline V CDR1 and CDR2: MNHEY, SMNVEV (reference sequence). Here the CDR3 reads CASSFRFSQGRGTEAFF. The CDR3 DNA follows: TGTGCCAGCAGTTTCCGCTTCTCACAAGGGCGGGGGACTGAAGCTTTCTTT.

The sample holds many counts of this clonotype. The V call is TRBV24-1, the J call TRBJ2-7; a weak D match, TRBD2 (5 bases). From germline, CDR1 is KGHDR and CDR2 SFDVKD. CDR3 length: 13 residues. V was pared by 3 bases and J by 7 bases, with 12 bases between. CDR3: CATSDAHREEQYF. The CDR3 nucleotides are TGTGCCACCAGTGATGCCCACCGGGAAGAGCAGTACTTC.

This clonotype was seen a few times. The rearrangement uses TRBV20-1 and TRBJ1-2; unclear D gene. Germline values: CDR1 DFQATT, CDR2 SNEGSKA (reference sequence). The CDR3 contains 13 residues. V was cut by 7 bases and J by 8 bases, with 20 bases left in between. CDR3 DNA sequence: TGCAGTGATCTACCGACCCTGAACTTCGGCTACACCTTC. Protein sequence: CSDLPTLNFGYTF.

The chain combines TRBV7-2 with TRBJ2-5, with unresolved D. Germline lookup yields CDR1 SGHTA and CDR2 FQGNSA. Trimming stripped 2 bases from V and 4 bases from J, with 11 bases between. There are 14 residues in the CDR3. For the CDR3, the DNA is TGTGCCAGCAGCTTAAGGGCCAGACCAGAGACCCAGTACTTC. This codes for CASSLRARPETQYF.